Listed below are T cell receptor beta chains from one sample, sequenced in a study of blood T cell repertoires in COVID-19. Using immunoSEQ multiplex PCR, the repertoire was profiled, and TCRdb retains in-frame clones only, with some absent. The table lists around 180,000 clones, 74% of them singletons. The sequenced sample was peripheral blood. All receptors derive from an elderly woman with acute or convalescent COVID-19. CDR3s include the opening cysteine and the closing phenylalanine or tryptophan. D genes are given only for firm matches. Clone size appears in some rows only: once, few, many, or a class for an expanded clone.

v_call	clone_size	d_call	j_call	cdr3_aa	cdr3_nt
TRBV12-3/TRBV12-4	NA	NA	TRBJ2-7	CASSFPGVPRRYF	TGTGCCAGCAGTTTTCCCGGGGTCCCGCGGCGGTACTTC
TRBV4-3	few	TRBD2	TRBJ2-7	CASSQDLASGSPREQYF	TGCGCCAGCAGCCAAGATCTGGCTAGCGGGAGTCCCAGGGAGCAGTACTTC
TRBV10-3	NA	NA	TRBJ2-1	CAISGNEGLASSSYNEQFF	TGTGCCATCAGTGGTAATGAGGGATTAGCGTCTAGCTCCTACAATGAGCAGTTCTTC
TRBV7-3	NA	TRBD2	TRBJ2-3	CASSSGLAGTTQYF	TGTGCCAGCAGCTCTGGACTAGCGGGAACGACGCAGTATTTT
TRBV2	NA	NA	TRBJ1-1	CASTPGGGPEAFF	TGTGCCAGCACCCCGGGGGGAGGCCCTGAAGCTTTCTTT
TRBV3-1/TRBV3-2	once	TRBD1	TRBJ2-2	CASGQEAHTGELFF	TGTGCCAGCGGACAGGAAGCCCACACCGGGGAGCTGTTTTTT
TRBV11-1	NA	NA	TRBJ1-6	CASSLVGGSDSPLHF	TGTGCCAGCAGCTTAGTCGGGGGTTCGGATTCACCCCTCCACTTT
TRBV5-1	once	NA	TRBJ2-1	CASSLVGSSYNEQFF	TGCGCCAGCAGCTTGGTCGGGAGCTCCTACAATGAGCAGTTCTTC
TRBV27	NA	NA	TRBJ1-2	CASSFAGGLSNYGYTF	TGTGCCAGCAGTTTCGCCGGCGGGCTTAGTAACTATGGCTACACCTTC
TRBV2	few	TRBD2	TRBJ2-2	CASNAGGNTGELFF	TGTGCCAGCAATGCGGGGGGCAACACCGGGGAGCTGTTTTTT
TRBV5-1	NA	NA	TRBJ2-7	CASSFGAGLYEQYF	TGCGCCAGCAGCTTTGGAGCCGGACTCTACGAGCAGTACTTC
TRBV4-3	NA	TRBD2	TRBJ2-1	CASSQVHLAGSEQFF	TGCGCCAGCAGCCAAGTCCACCTAGCGGGGTCCGAGCAGTTCTTC
TRBV6-6	NA	NA	TRBJ1-4	CATEGDEKLFF	TGTGCCACGGAGGGTGACGAAAAACTGTTTTTT
TRBV7-9	NA	TRBD1	TRBJ1-6	CASSSGGEGSPLHF	TGTGCCAGCAGCTCAGGGGGCGAGGGATCACCCCTCCACTTT
TRBV6-5	NA	TRBD1	TRBJ1-5	CASSRQGYQPQHF	TGTGCCAGCAGCCGACAGGGATATCAGCCCCAGCATTTT
TRBV2	NA	TRBD1	TRBJ1-2	CASAEQGAGYGYTF	TGTGCCAGCGCAGAACAGGGGGCTGGCTATGGCTACACCTTC